The 19 T cell receptor beta chains below come from one sample, sequenced in a study of shared clonotypes between healthy human individuals. Clones were sequenced by immunoSEQ multiplex PCR, and TCRdb holds only the in-frame ones, with some missing. Here the sample spans 2 million to 2.5 million clones, 93% being singletons. Sequenced material: naive CD4+ T cells from PBMCs. Stated subset: CD45RA+ positively selected. Source of these receptors: a young man in good health. Some clones in this sample may be carry-over from other donors' samples.

The chain joins TRBV5-8 to TRBJ2-1, with D unclear. Trimming removed 0 bases from V and 12 bases from J, with 16 bases in between. Germline CDR1 reads SGHTS; CDR2 reads YDEGEE. The CDR3 runs 14 residues. The CDR3: CASSLALGFPAQFF. CDR3 bases: TGTGCCAGCAGCTTGGCCCTCGGCTTCCCAGCGCAGTTCTTC.

This clone was detected once. The chain employs TRBV7-2 and TRBJ2-5; D possibly matches TRBD1 or TRBD2 (6 bases each). Trimming removed 1 base from V and 5 bases from J, with 14 bases in between. This CDR3 contains 15 residues. The germline CDR1 and CDR2 sequences are SGHTA and FQGNSA. CDR3 in DNA: TGTGCCAGCAGCTTAGGGGGGGCGAATTGGGAGACCCAGTACTTC. It encodes CASSLGGANWETQYF.

This sequence joins TRBV18 and TRBJ1-1; a possible D gene is TRBD1 (5 bases). V lost 2 bases and J lost 2, with 18 bases in between. From germline, CDR1 is KGHSH and CDR2 LQKENI. The CDR3 runs 17 residues. CDR3 in DNA: TGTGCCAGCTCACCATCAAGGAGCGGGGGAGCAAACACTGAAGCTTTCTTT. Its translation: CASSPSRSGGANTEAFF.

The chain joins TRBV7-3 to TRBJ1-5; 9 nucleotides match TRBD1. This CDR3 is built from 13 residues. Looked up from germline, CDR1 is SGHTA and CDR2 is FQGTGA. V lost 5 bases and J lost 10; bases outside the gene matches: 6. In nucleotides, the CDR3 is TGTGCCAGCAGCCAGGACAGGGGCAGCCCCCAGCATTTT. Translating gives CASSQDRGSPQHF.

This chain uses TRBV28 with TRBJ2-3, with D unclear. The V gene lost 10 bases and the J gene lost 5 bases, with 13 bases spanning the gap. This CDR3 is 12 amino acids long. CDR1 is MDHEN and CDR2 is SYDVKM in the germline V gene. CDR3 nucleotide sequence: TGTGCCATAAGTCCGAGAGGAGATACGCAGTATTTT. Translated, it gives CAISPRGDTQYF.

Concerning this clone: The same CDR3 also results from other DNA sequences found in this sample. J is TRBJ2-6 and V is TRBV9, with no clear D. Trimming shortened V by 0 bases and J by 0 bases, and 4 bases separated the two germline ends. The CDR3 spans 15 residues. From germline, CDR1 is SGDLS and CDR2 YYNGEE. The DNA of the CDR3 is TGTGCCAGCAGCGTAGTGAGCTCTGGGGCCAACGTCCTGACTTTC. Translation: CASSVVSSGANVLTF.

The chain links TRBV11-2 to TRBJ2-1, with 8 bases aligning to TRBD2. V lost 1 base to trimming and J lost 6 bases; unmatched junction nucleotides: 2. This CDR3 is built from 14 residues. Germline CDR1 reads SGHAT; CDR2 reads FQNNGV. CDR3 loop: CASSLVTSGNEQFF. The CDR3 nucleotides are TGTGCCAGCAGCTTAGTAACTAGCGGCAATGAGCAGTTCTTC.

A note on this clone: Within the sample, other DNA sequences also encode this same CDR3. The V gene is TRBV7-9, the J gene TRBJ1-5; D unresolved. This CDR3 contains 12 residues. CDR1 SEHNR and CDR2 FQNEAQ come from the germline V gene (reference sequence). Trimming left V 2 bases short and J 3 bases short, with 2 bases between. The CDR3, as DNA: TGTGCCAGCAGCTTAACCAATCAGCCCCAGCATTTT. Translated: CASSLTNQPQHF. Complete variable domain (other parts from reference TRBV7-9 and TRBJ1-5): DTGVSQNPRHKITKRGQNVTFRCDPISEHNRLYWYRQTLGQGPEFLTYFQNEAQLEKSRLLSDRFSAERPKGSFSTLEIQRTEQGDSAMYLCASSLTNQPQHFGDGTRLSIL.

This clone has only one observation. V usage is TRBV19 and J usage is TRBJ1-1; D perhaps matches TRBD1 (6 bases). CDR3 length: 14 amino acids. The germline gives CDR1 LNHDA, CDR2 SQIVND (reference sequence). Trimming shortened V by 0 bases and J by 3 bases, and 8 bases separated the two germline ends. The CDR3 protein is CASSIDYRDTEAFF. As DNA, the CDR3 is TGTGCCAGTAGTATAGATTACAGGGACACTGAAGCTTTCTTT. The whole variable domain, remainder taken from reference TRBV19 and TRBJ1-1, is DGGITQSPKYLFRKEGQNVTLSCEQNLNHDAMYWYRQDPGQGLRLIYYSQIVNDFQKGDIAEGYSVSREKKESFPLTVTSAQKNPTAFYLCASSIDYRDTEAFFGQGTRLTVV.

The chain joins TRBV30 to TRBJ1-1; maybe TRBD1 (5 bases). Germline CDR1 reads GTSNPN; CDR2 reads SVGIG (reference sequence). With 0 bases removed from V and 0 bases from J, the gap between germline ends came to 8 bases. There are 14 residues in the CDR3. CDR3 nucleotide sequence: TGTGCCTGGAGTGTCGGGGCGGTGAACACTGAAGCTTTCTTT. Residues: CAWSVGAVNTEAFF.

The chain employs TRBV28 and TRBJ1-1; D is unclear. CDR1 MDHEN and CDR2 SYDVKM come from the germline V gene. The V gene lost 5 bases and the J gene lost 4 bases, with 11 bases spanning the gap. This CDR3 has 13 residues. This CDR3 reads CASSPQSGTEAFF. The CDR3 nucleotides are TGTGCCAGCAGTCCCCAATCGGGCACTGAAGCTTTCTTT.

The sample holds one count of this clone. Mismatch with germline at one junction end may stem from a read error. The J gene is TRBJ1-4, the V gene TRBV14, with a weak D call TRBD1 (6 bases). CDR1 is SGHDN and CDR2 is FVKESK in the germline V gene. The CDR3 spans 15 residues. In nucleotides, the CDR3 is TGTGCCAGCAGCGAAGACAGGTGGGCTAATGAAAAACTGTTTTTT. It encodes CASSEDRWANEKLFF.

V is TRBV30 and J is TRBJ2-3; D is possibly TRBD1 or TRBD2 (6 bases each). The CDR3 sequence is 14 residues long. Germline V lookup: CDR1 GTSNPN, CDR2 SVGIG (reference sequence). The germline V and J ends were trimmed by 3 bases and 8 bases, with 18 bases remaining between them. CDR3 sequence reads: CAWSKGGSGGTQYF. The DNA of the CDR3 is TGTGCCTGGAGCAAAGGGGGGAGTGGAGGTACGCAGTATTTT.

This clone appeared once. This sequence joins TRBV25-1 and TRBJ1-2, with D uncertain. Germline V gene data show CDR1 as MGHDK and CDR2 as SYGVNS. CDR3 length: 13 residues. V gave up 8 bases and J gave up 0 bases, with 10 bases separating them. CDR3 in amino acids: CASSRTTNYGYTF. CDR3 in DNA: TGTGCCAGCTCGCGGACCACTAACTATGGCTACACCTTC.

V and J are TRBV9 and TRBJ2-7; D is possibly TRBD2 (6 bases). Trimming removed 4 bases from V and 1 base from J, with 12 bases in between. Looked up from germline, CDR1 is SGDLS and CDR2 is YYNGEE. This CDR3 spans 14 amino acids. The CDR3 nucleotides are TGTGCCAGCAGCCCCGCCGGGACTTCCTACGAGCAGTACTTC. Protein sequence: CASSPAGTSYEQYF. Variable domain in full (rest from reference TRBV9 and TRBJ2-7): DSGVTQTPKHLITATGQRVTLRCSPRSGDLSVYWYQQSLDQGLQFLIQYYNGEERAKGNILERFSAQQFPDLHSELNLSSLELGDSALYFCASSPAGTSYEQYFGPGTRLTVT.

The chain couples TRBV5-4 to TRBJ1-2, with D possibly being TRBD1 (5 bases). Between the trimmed V and J ends, which lost 1 base and 4 bases, there was a span of 11 bases. The CDR3 is made up of 14 amino acids. Germline CDR1 is SGHNT and CDR2 is YYREEE (reference sequence). CDR3 in amino acids: CASSLWGNAYGYTF. The CDR3, as DNA: TGTGCCAGCAGCTTGTGGGGGAACGCCTATGGCTACACCTTC.

This chain connects TRBV11-2 to TRBJ1-1; perhaps TRBD1 as D (6 bases). Trimming removed 1 base from V and 5 bases from J, with 17 bases in between. The V gene's germline CDR1 is SGHAT and CDR2 FQNNGV. The CDR3 is made up of 16 amino acids. This CDR3 reads CASSLVAPRGGTEAFF. In nucleotides, the CDR3 is TGTGCCAGCAGCTTAGTCGCCCCAAGAGGGGGGACTGAAGCTTTCTTT.

This rearrangement joins TRBV19 to TRBJ1-1, with 10 bases that match TRBD1. The CDR3 has 16 amino acids. With V trimmed by 4 bases and J by 0 bases, 5 bases remained unmatched. The germline gives CDR1 LNHDA, CDR2 SQIVND (reference sequence). The CDR3 sequence is CASSKRTGGMNTEAFF. DNA of the CDR3: TGTGCCAGTAGTAAGCGGACAGGGGGAATGAACACTGAAGCTTTCTTT.

The gene calls are TRBV4-3 and TRBJ2-7, with a possible D match to TRBD2 (5 bases). The germline V gene encodes CDR1 LGHNA and CDR2 YSLEER. The CDR3 is made up of 15 amino acids. V was shortened by 2 bases and J by 3 bases, with 14 bases between the two germline ends. The CDR3 DNA reads TGCGCCAGCAGCCAAAGACCCCTTCGGGACTACGAGCAGTACTTC. It specifies CASSQRPLRDYEQYF.